These 26 T cell receptor beta chains were all obtained from the same sample, sequenced in a study of blood T cell repertoires in COVID-19. The repertoire was sequenced with immunoSEQ multiplex PCR; TCRdb's copy has only in-frame clones and lacks some. The data hold about 160,000 clones, with about 80% observed a single time. Source material: PBMCs or T cells enriched from blood (not recorded which). All receptors come from a woman in her sixties who had recovered from COVID-19.

The chain has TRBV25-1 and TRBJ1-6, with 9 bases identical to TRBD1. This CDR3 spans 16 amino acids. The J segment lost 6 bases and the V segment lost 3 bases, leaving 6 bases of the junction unmatched. CDR1 and CDR2 from the germline V gene are MGHDK and SYGVNS. CDR3 coding DNA: TGTGCCAGCAGTGATCCCCGGACAGGGGCTAATTCACCCCTCCACTTT. Amino acid sequence: CASSDPRTGANSPLHF.

This clone was recorded once. The rearrangement uses TRBV4-1 and TRBJ2-1; 15 bases map to TRBD2. This CDR3 contains 18 residues. V gave up 1 base and J gave up 3 bases; unmatched junction bases: 4. CDR1 is MGHRA, CDR2 YSYEKL, per germline. The CDR3 region is CASSQGWTSGGVYNEQFF. The CDR3 nucleotides are TGCGCCAGCAGCCAAGGCTGGACTAGCGGGGGGGTCTACAATGAGCAGTTCTTC.

The genes are TRBV15 and TRBJ2-7; perhaps TRBD1 as D (5 bases). Deletions cut 0 bases from V and 5 bases from J, with 8 bases between. CDR3 size: 13 residues. Germline V gives CDR1 LNHNV, CDR2 YYDKDF (reference sequence). The DNA of the CDR3 is TGTGCCACCAGCAGAGACAGGGCCGACGAGCAGTACTTC. It codes for CATSRDRADEQYF. Complete variable domain (other parts from reference TRBV15 and TRBJ2-7): DAMVIQNPRYQVTQFGKPVTLSCSQTLNHNVMYWYQQKSSQAPKLLFHYYDKDFNNEADTPDNFQSRRPNTSFCFLDIRSPGLGDTAMYLCATSRDRADEQYFGPGTRLTVT.

J is TRBJ2-1 and V is TRBV29-1, with D unclear. The germline gives CDR1 SQVTM, CDR2 ANQGSEA. With 4 bases removed from V and 8 bases from J, the gap between germline ends came to 6 bases. This CDR3 contains 10 residues. The CDR3 nucleotides are TGCAGCGTTGTTATTGATGAGCAGTTCTTC. Its protein product is CSVVIDEQFF.

The rearrangement links TRBV14 to TRBJ2-7; 9 bases match TRBD2. CDR3 length equals 16 residues. CDR1 is SGHDN, CDR2 FVKESK, per germline. Trimming took 2 bases from V and 1 from J; bases not matched to a gene: 6. Here the CDR3 DNA reads TGTGCCAGCAGCCAAAGCGGGGGGTTCTTTTCCTACGAGCAGTACTTC. Amino acid sequence: CASSQSGGFFSYEQYF.

The gene calls are TRBV11-2 and TRBJ2-3, with D perhaps matching TRBD1 (6 bases). The CDR3 has 14 amino acids. CDR1 is SGHAT, CDR2 FQNNGV, per germline. V was pared by 4 bases and J by 3 bases, with 11 bases between. The CDR3: CASSWTVSTDTQYF. The CDR3 DNA is TGTGCCAGCAGCTGGACAGTTTCGACAGATACGCAGTATTTT. Combining the CDR3 with reference TRBV11-2 and TRBJ2-3 gives the whole variable domain EAGVAQSPRYKIIEKRQSVAFWCNPISGHATLYWYQQILGQGPKLLIQFQNNGVVDDSQLPKDRFSAERLKGVDSTLKIQPAKLEDSAVYLCASSWTVSTDTQYFGPGTRLTVL.

CDR3 sequence (DNA): TGTGCCAGCAGTGTGAGGGAGGAGACCGGGGAGCTGTTTTTT. Protein sequence: CASSVREETGELFF. This chain connects TRBV6-4 to TRBJ2-2, with D tentatively TRBD2 (6 bases). V was shortened by 4 bases and J by 5 bases, with 11 bases between the two germline ends. This CDR3 has 14 amino acids. Germline V gene data show CDR1 as MRHNA and CDR2 as SNTAGT.

The rearrangement uses TRBV3-1 (or the pseudogene TRBV3-2) and TRBJ1-1; the match to TRBD1 covers 7 bases. Looked up from germline, CDR1 is LGHDT and CDR2 is YNNKEL (reference sequence). This CDR3 has 15 amino acids. V lost 3 bases, J lost 0 bases, and 4 bases stayed unmatched. CDR3 sequence (DNA): TGTGCCAGCAGCCAGAGGGGACAGTTGAACACTGAAGCTTTCTTT. Its translation is CASSQRGQLNTEAFF.

This clone was recorded only once. This chain uses TRBV18 with TRBJ2-7; D perhaps matches TRBD2 (7 bases). Trimming cost V 5 bases and J 6 bases, with 20 bases left between them. Germline values: CDR1 KGHSH, CDR2 LQKENI. CDR3 size: 15 residues. This CDR3 reads CASSAGAGGLSEQYF. Here the CDR3 DNA reads TGTGCCAGCTCAGCTGGCGCCGGGGGGCTCAGCGAGCAGTACTTC.

This sequence joins TRBV7-9 and TRBJ2-5; 8 bases match TRBD1. V shed 3 bases, J shed 9 bases, and the junction held 15 bases outside the gene matches. From germline, CDR1 is SEHNR and CDR2 FQNEAQ (reference sequence). CDR3 length: 16 residues. The CDR3 loop is CASSLRTGLRLEPQYF. DNA of the CDR3: TGTGCCAGCAGCTTGCGGACAGGGTTGAGGTTGGAGCCCCAGTACTTC. Full variable domain (remainder filled in from reference TRBV7-9 and TRBJ2-5): DTGVSQNPRHKITKRGQNVTFRCDPISEHNRLYWYRQTLGQGPEFLTYFQNEAQLEKSRLLSDRFSAERPKGSFSTLEIQRTEQGDSAMYLCASSLRTGLRLEPQYFGPGTRLLVL.

This chain's CDR3 is CASSKIPGQGAEKLFF. CDR3 bases: TGTGCCAGCAGTAAAATCCCGGGACAGGGGGCTGAAAAACTGTTTTTT. The chain combines TRBV9 with TRBJ1-4; 12 positions agree with TRBD1. Per germline, CDR1 SGDLS and CDR2 YYNGEE. The length of the CDR3 is 16 residues. The junction had 9 bases not matched to a gene; V was cut back by 5 bases and J by 7 bases.

This clone was picked up a small number of times. The V call is TRBV7-2, the J call TRBJ1-3; a weak D match, TRBD1 (5 bases). The ends were cut back, 4 bases at V and 0 bases at J, with 10 bases in the middle. Germline CDR1 reads SGHTA; CDR2 reads FQGNSA. This CDR3 has 15 residues. The CDR3 DNA reads as TGTGCCAGCAGCTGGACACCTACCTCTGGAAACACCATATATTTT. Translation gives CASSWTPTSGNTIYF.

The V gene is TRBV4-2, the J gene TRBJ2-5; TRBD2 is a possible D gene (5 bases). The V gene's germline CDR1 is LGHNA and CDR2 YNFKEQ. The CDR3 has 13 amino acids. Between the trimmed V and J ends, which lost 5 bases and 3 bases, there was a span of 10 bases. CDR3 loop: CASSSRTEETQYF. The CDR3 DNA reads TGTGCCAGCAGCTCTCGGACTGAAGAGACCCAGTACTTC.

V and J are TRBV24-1 and TRBJ2-1; 9 bases map to TRBD1. Germline trimming cut 4 bases from V and 5 bases from J; bases unmatched to any gene: 5. CDR3 length equals 15 residues. Per the germline V gene, CDR1 is KGHDR and CDR2 is SFDVKD. For the CDR3, the DNA is TGTGCCACCAGTGACTCACAGGGGGCCGACAATGAGCAGTTCTTC. Translated, it gives CATSDSQGADNEQFF.

The chain carries TRBV5-1 and TRBJ2-7, with 10 bases aligning to TRBD1. The germline V gene has CDR1 SGHRS and CDR2 YFSETQ. The trim removed 2 bases at V and 0 bases at J, leaving 5 bases unmatched. CDR3 size: 16 residues. The CDR3 bases are TGCGCCAGCAGCTTTGACCGGGACAGGGGCTCCTACGAGCAGTACTTC. As protein: CASSFDRDRGSYEQYF.

This clone was seen just once. The genes are TRBV6-5 and TRBJ2-7, with D perhaps TRBD1 (6 bases). Germline CDR1 and CDR2: MNHEY and SVGAGI. There are 14 residues in the CDR3. V gave up 4 bases and J gave up 0 bases, with 10 bases separating them. The CDR3 loop reads CASSSSDSSYEQYF. CDR3 sequence (DNA): TGTGCCAGCAGTTCGTCGGACAGCTCCTACGAGCAGTACTTC.

The genes are TRBV7-6 and TRBJ2-3, with a possible D match to TRBD1 (5 bases). The CDR3 runs 16 residues. The germline V and J ends were trimmed by 2 bases and 0 bases, with 12 bases remaining between them. CDR1 and CDR2 from the germline V gene are SGHVS and FNYEAQ. The CDR3: CASSLIGHLSTDTQYF. CDR3 nucleotide sequence: TGTGCCAGCAGCTTAATTGGACATCTTAGCACAGATACGCAGTATTTT.

V and J are TRBV27 and TRBJ2-7; D is perhaps TRBD2 (6 bases). The CDR3 spans 13 residues. Deletions cut 10 bases from V and 6 bases from J, with 19 bases between. Germline assignment: CDR1 MNHEY and CDR2 SMNVEV (reference sequence). For the CDR3, the DNA is TGTGCCACCCGCGGGGAATTCCCCTCCGAGCAGTACTTC. It specifies CATRGEFPSEQYF.

The chain combines TRBV5-1 with TRBJ1-4; possible D gene TRBD1, 6 bases. With 2 bases removed from V and 3 bases from J, the gap between germline ends came to 8 bases. The CDR3 is made up of 14 amino acids. Looked up from germline, CDR1 is SGHRS and CDR2 is YFSETQ. CDR3: CASSLGQSNEKLFF. The CDR3 DNA sequence: TGCGCCAGCAGCTTAGGACAGTCTAATGAAAAACTGTTTTTT.

The CDR3 loop reads CATTTRDGTGGNEQFF. In nucleotides, the CDR3 is TGTGCCACCACGACTCGAGACGGGACAGGGGGCAATGAGCAGTTCTTC. The rearrangement joins TRBV3-1 (or the pseudogene TRBV3-2) to TRBJ2-1; 11 bases match TRBD1. The CDR3 is made up of 16 amino acids. V shed 10 bases, J shed 6 bases, and the junction held 14 bases outside the gene matches. CDR1 is LGHDT and CDR2 is YNNKEL in the germline V gene (reference sequence).

The chain joins TRBV27 to TRBJ1-2, with TRBD1 identical over 11 bases. With V trimmed by 2 bases and J by 4 bases, 6 bases remained unmatched. Germline CDR1 MNHEY, CDR2 SMNVEV (reference sequence). CDR3 size: 16 residues. CDR3 sequence: CASSLGGTGGTYGYTF. CDR3 nucleotides: TGTGCCAGCAGTTTAGGGGGGACAGGGGGAACCTATGGCTACACCTTC.

The chain couples TRBV18 to TRBJ1-2; possible D gene TRBD1, 5 bases. Germline CDR1 and CDR2: KGHSH and LQKENI. Trimming removed 4 bases at V and 1 base at J, with 7 bases between. The CDR3 consists of 13 residues. The CDR3 sequence is CASSLTDNYGYTF. The CDR3 nucleotides are TGTGCCAGCTCACTGACAGATAACTATGGCTACACCTTC.

The rearrangement links TRBV7-8 to TRBJ2-2; perhaps TRBD1 as D (5 bases). CDR1 is SGHVS, CDR2 FQNEAQ, per germline. V gave up 5 bases and J gave up 5 bases, with 9 bases separating them. The CDR3 contains 13 residues. The CDR3 loop is CASSLTVTGELFF. The CDR3 DNA sequence: TGTGCCAGCAGCCTGACAGTAACCGGGGAGCTGTTTTTT.

This clone was detected only once. The chain's CDR3 is CASSAGLAGGTDTQYF. CDR3 in DNA: TGTGCCAGCAGCGCGGGACTAGCGGGGGGGACAGATACGCAGTATTTT. The V call is TRBV2, the J call TRBJ2-3; 16 bases agree with TRBD2. J gave up 3 bases and V 6 bases, and 3 bases lay outside the gene matches. Germline loops: CDR1 SNHLY, CDR2 FYNNEI. The CDR3 has 16 amino acids.

The chain combines TRBV6-1 with TRBJ2-7; no firm D call. The CDR3 totals 15 residues. Germline-derived CDR1 and CDR2 are MNHNS and SASEGT. Trimming left V 1 base short and J 3 bases short, with 13 bases between. In DNA form, the CDR3 reads TGTGCCAGCAGTGAAGGGTGGTACGGTTTCTACGAGCAGTACTTC. Protein sequence: CASSEGWYGFYEQYF.

This chain links TRBV24-1 with TRBJ2-6; the match to TRBD2 covers 7 bases. Germline V lookup: CDR1 KGHDR, CDR2 SFDVKD. The V segment lost 9 bases and the J segment 0 bases; nucleotides outside the gene matches: 10. The CDR3 totals 17 residues. This CDR3 is CATPRGRGFSGANVLTF. CDR3 nucleotide sequence: TGTGCCACCCCCCGGGGGAGGGGATTCTCTGGGGCCAACGTCCTGACTTTC.